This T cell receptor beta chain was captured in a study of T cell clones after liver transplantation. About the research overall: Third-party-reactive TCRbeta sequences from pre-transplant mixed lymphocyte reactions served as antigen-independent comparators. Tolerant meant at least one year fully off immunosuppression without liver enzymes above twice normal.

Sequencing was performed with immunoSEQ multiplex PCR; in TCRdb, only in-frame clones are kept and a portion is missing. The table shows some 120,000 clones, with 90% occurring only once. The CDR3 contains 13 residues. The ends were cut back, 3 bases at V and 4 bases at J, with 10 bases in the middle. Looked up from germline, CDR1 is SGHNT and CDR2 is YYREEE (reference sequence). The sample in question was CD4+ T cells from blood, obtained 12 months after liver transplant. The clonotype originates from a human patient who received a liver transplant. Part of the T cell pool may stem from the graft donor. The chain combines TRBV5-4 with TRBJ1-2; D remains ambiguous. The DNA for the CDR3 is TGTGCCAGCAGCTCTCGGGGTATCTATGGCTACACCTTC. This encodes CASSSRGIYGYTF.